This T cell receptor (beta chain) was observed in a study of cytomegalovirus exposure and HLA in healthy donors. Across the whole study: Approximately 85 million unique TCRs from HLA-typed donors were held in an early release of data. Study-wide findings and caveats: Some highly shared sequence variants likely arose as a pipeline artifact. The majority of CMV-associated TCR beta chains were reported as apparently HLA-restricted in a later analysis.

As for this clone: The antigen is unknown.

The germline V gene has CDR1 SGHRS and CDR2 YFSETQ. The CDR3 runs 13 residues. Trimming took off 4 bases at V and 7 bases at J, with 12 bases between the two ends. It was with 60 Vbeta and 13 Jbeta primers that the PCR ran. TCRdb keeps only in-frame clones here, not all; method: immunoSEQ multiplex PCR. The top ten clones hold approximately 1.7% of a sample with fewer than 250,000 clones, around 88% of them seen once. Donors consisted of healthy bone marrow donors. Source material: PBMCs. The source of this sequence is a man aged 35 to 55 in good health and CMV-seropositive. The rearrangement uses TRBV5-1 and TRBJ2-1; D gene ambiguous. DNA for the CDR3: TGCGCCAGCAGCGGCACCGCAGCGAATGAGCAGTTCTTC. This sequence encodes CASSGTAANEQFF.